The 9 T cell receptor beta chains reported below all come from one sample, sequenced in a study of cytomegalovirus exposure and HLA in healthy donors. Produced via immunoSEQ multiplex PCR; TCRdb's table is partial and in-frame only. The sample contains about 140,000 clones, 70% to 85% of which appear only once. The sample was PBMCs. The receptors were gathered from a man aged 25-45 years in good health and CMV-seropositive.

The CDR3 loop is CASSVSTSGGQETQYF. CDR3 sequence (DNA): TGTGCCAGCAGCGTATCGACTAGCGGGGGTCAAGAGACCCAGTACTTC. The V and J genes are TRBV9 and TRBJ2-5; 12 nucleotides align to TRBD2. The CDR3 runs to 16 residues. Germline V gene data show CDR1 as SGDLS and CDR2 as YYNGEE. V was clipped by 1 base and J by 2 bases; unmatched bases: 3.

This chain links TRBV30 with TRBJ2-4, with TRBD2 matching over 8 bases. The CDR3 has 13 amino acids. Germline loops: CDR1 GTSNPN, CDR2 SVGIG (reference sequence). The V and J ends lost 6 bases and 6 bases, in that order; junction bases with no gene match: 7. CDR3 amino acids: CACLGRAGNIQYF. CDR3 DNA sequence: TGTGCCTGCCTCGGGAGGGCGGGAAACATTCAGTACTTC. The full variable domain, with the rest looked up from reference TRBV30 and TRBJ2-4, is SQTIHQWPATLVQPVGSPLSLECTVEGTSNPNLYWYRQAAGRGLQLLFYSVGIGQISSEVPQNLSASRPQDRQFILSSKKLLLSDSGFYLCACLGRAGNIQYFGAGTRLSVL.

The chain combines TRBV7-2 with TRBJ1-2; the D gene is possibly TRBD1 (6 bases). Trimming pared 5 bases from V and 3 bases from J, leaving 16 bases between. CDR3 length: 15 residues. Germline V CDR1 and CDR2: SGHTA, FQGNSA. The CDR3 DNA sequence: TGTGCCAGCAGCCTCCAGTGGGGGGGCGACTATGGCTACACCTTC. This sequence encodes CASSLQWGGDYGYTF.

As DNA, the CDR3 is TGCGCCAGCAACCACAGGCCAGGTGGGGCCAACGTCCTGACTTTC. It is translated as CASNHRPGGANVLTF. V is TRBV4-1 and J is TRBJ2-6, with D possibly matching TRBD1 (5 bases). The germline gives CDR1 MGHRA, CDR2 YSYEKL. V gave up 7 bases and J gave up 3 bases, with 13 bases separating them. The length of the CDR3 is 15 residues.

The chain carries TRBV5-8 and TRBJ1-4; no clear D gene. The CDR3 covers 16 residues. The V end lost 0 bases, the J end lost 0 bases, and 9 bases lay between the germline ends. CDR1 and CDR2 from the germline V gene are SGHTS and YDEGEE. The CDR3 loop reads CASSLGQTPTNEKLFF. As DNA, the CDR3 is TGTGCCAGCAGCTTGGGTCAGACTCCAACTAATGAAAAACTGTTTTTT.

This chain links TRBV29-1 with TRBJ1-2; 9 bases are shared with TRBD1. CDR3 size: 15 residues. Germline CDR1 is SQVTM and CDR2 is ANQGSEA. V shed 4 bases, J shed 0 bases, and the junction held 6 bases outside the gene matches. The CDR3 nucleotides are TGCAGCGTTGTACAGGGGGCCGCAGCTAACTATGGCTACACCTTC. The encoded protein is CSVVQGAAANYGYTF.

This clone was found once. This chain connects TRBV6-4 to TRBJ2-3; 8 bases align to TRBD2. Germline trimming cut 6 bases from V and 0 bases from J; bases unmatched to any gene: 2. Germline assignment: CDR1 MRHNA and CDR2 SNTAGT. The CDR3 consists of 14 residues. This CDR3 reads CASSPSGSTDTQYF. The CDR3 nucleotides read TGTGCCAGCAGCCCTAGCGGGAGCACAGATACGCAGTATTTT.

The genes are TRBV5-4 and TRBJ2-1; 8 nucleotides line up with TRBD2. V was pared by 4 bases and J by 0 bases, with 3 bases of the junction left unmatched. Germline lookup yields CDR1 SGHNT and CDR2 YYREEE (reference sequence). This CDR3 is built from 15 residues. The CDR3: CASSASGSSYNEQFF. The CDR3 bases are TGTGCCAGCAGCGCCAGCGGGAGCTCCTACAATGAGCAGTTCTTC.

This clone was counted only a few times. The chain uses TRBV5-1 and TRBJ2-7, with D tentatively TRBD1 (5 bases). Germline V CDR1 and CDR2: SGHRS, YFSETQ. The CDR3 is 14 residues long. The ends were cut back, 2 bases at V and 5 bases at J, with 14 bases in the middle. Here the CDR3 DNA reads TGCGCCAGCAGCTTTACAGGAACCCCAGACGAGCAGTACTTC. It codes for CASSFTGTPDEQYF.